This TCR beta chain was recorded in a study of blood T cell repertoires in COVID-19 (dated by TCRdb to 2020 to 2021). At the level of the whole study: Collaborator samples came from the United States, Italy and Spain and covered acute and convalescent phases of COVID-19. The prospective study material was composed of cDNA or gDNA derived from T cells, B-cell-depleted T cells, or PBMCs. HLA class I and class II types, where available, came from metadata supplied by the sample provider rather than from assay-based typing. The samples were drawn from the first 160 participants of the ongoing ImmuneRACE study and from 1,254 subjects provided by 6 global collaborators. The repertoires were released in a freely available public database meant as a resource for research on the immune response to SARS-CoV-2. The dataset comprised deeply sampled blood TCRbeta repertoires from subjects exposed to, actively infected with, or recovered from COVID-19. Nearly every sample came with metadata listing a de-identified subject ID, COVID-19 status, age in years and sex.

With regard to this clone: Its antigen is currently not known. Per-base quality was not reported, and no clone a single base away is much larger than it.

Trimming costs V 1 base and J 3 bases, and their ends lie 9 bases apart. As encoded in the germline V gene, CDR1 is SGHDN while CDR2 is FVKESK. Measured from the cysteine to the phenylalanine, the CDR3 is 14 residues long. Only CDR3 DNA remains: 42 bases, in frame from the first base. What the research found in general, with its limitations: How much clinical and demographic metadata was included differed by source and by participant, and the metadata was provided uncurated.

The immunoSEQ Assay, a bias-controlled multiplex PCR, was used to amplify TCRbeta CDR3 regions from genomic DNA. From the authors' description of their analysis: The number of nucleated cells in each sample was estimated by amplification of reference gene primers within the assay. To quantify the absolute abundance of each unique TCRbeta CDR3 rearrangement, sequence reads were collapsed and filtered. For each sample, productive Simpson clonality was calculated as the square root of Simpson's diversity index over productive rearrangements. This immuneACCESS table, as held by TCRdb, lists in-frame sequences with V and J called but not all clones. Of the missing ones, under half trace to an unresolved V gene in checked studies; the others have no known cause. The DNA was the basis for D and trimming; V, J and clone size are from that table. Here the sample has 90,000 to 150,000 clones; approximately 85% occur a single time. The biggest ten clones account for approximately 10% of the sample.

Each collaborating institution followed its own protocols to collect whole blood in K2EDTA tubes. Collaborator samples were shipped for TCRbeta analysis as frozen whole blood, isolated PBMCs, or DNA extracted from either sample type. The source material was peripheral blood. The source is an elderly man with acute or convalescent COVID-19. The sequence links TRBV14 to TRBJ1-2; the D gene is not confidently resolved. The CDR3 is CASSQGGNYYGYTF. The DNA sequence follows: TGTGCCAGCAGCCAAGGCGGGAATTACTATGGCTACACCTTC.